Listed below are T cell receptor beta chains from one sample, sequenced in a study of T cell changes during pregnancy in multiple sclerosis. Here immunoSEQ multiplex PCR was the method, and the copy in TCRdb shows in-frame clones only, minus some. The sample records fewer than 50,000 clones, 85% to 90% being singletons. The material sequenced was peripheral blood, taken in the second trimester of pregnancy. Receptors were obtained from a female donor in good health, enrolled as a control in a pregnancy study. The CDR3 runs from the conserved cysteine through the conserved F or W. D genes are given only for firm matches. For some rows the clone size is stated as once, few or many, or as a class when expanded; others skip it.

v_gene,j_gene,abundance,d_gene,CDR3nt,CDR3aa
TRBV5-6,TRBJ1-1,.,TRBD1,TGTGCCAGCAGCTTAGATTGGACAGGGCAACACACTGAAGCTTTCTTT,CASSLDWTGQHTEAFF
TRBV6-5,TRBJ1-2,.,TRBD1,TGTGCCAGCAGCAGGGGGGAGGGCTACACCTTC,CASSRGEGYTF
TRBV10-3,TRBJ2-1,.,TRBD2,TGTGCCACGGAGAACGGGGGGTCCTCCAATGAGCAGTTCTTC,CATENGGSSNEQFF
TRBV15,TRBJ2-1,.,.,TGTGCCACCAGCACAGACTGGCCCTACAATGAGCAGTTCTTC,CATSTDWPYNEQFF
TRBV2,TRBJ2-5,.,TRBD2,TGTGCCAGGGGGGCGGGAGGGCCGGGAGAGACCCAGTACTTC,CARGAGGPGETQYF
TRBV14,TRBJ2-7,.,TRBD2,TGTGCCAGCAGCCCCGAGAGACTAGCGGGAGTCCACGAGCAGTACTTC,CASSPERLAGVHEQYF
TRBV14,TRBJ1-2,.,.,TGTGCCAGCAGCCAAAGCGCAAGTGGCTACACCTTC,CASSQSASGYTF
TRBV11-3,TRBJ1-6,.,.,TGTGCCAGCAGCGTCCTCACAACTAATTCACCCCTCCACTTT,CASSVLTTNSPLHF
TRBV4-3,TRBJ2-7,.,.,TGCGCCAGCAGCCTCGGGTATGCAACCTACGAGCAGTACTTC,CASSLGYATYEQYF
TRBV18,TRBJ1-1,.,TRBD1,TGTGCCAGCTCACCACTGCGGACAGGGGGAAACACTGAAGCTTTCTTT,CASSPLRTGGNTEAFF
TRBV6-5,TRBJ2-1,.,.,TGTGCCAGCAAAGCCCCGGCTGGAGGGGCCGCGTTCTTC,CASKAPAGGAAFF
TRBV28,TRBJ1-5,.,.,TGTGCCAGCAGTTTTATAGGGGTTATCGGCAATCAGCCCCAGCATTTT,CASSFIGVIGNQPQHF
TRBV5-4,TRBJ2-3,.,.,TGTGCCAGCAGCTTCCGGCGGGAAGTGGATACGCAGTATTTT,CASSFRREVDTQYF
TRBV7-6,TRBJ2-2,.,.,TGTGCCAGCAGCTTAGTCCAGGACACCGGGGAGCTGTTTTTT,CASSLVQDTGELFF
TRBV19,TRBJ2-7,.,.,TGTGCCAGTAGTACCAGTTCACGCTCCTACGAGCAGTACTTC,CASSTSSRSYEQYF
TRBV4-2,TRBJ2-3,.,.,TGTGCCAGCAGCCAAGAGAGTTGGGATACGCAGTATTTT,CASSQESWDTQYF
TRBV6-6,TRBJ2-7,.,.,TGTGCCAGCAAAGAGGTCGTAAGTCCCTACGAGCAGTACTTC,CASKEVVSPYEQYF
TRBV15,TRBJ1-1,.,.,TGTGCCACCTCTGCGGGCTGGCGGACTGAAGCTTTCTTT,CATSAGWRTEAFF
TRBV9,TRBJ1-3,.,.,TGTGCCAGCAGCGTAGCTCCCCAGATCCTCTCTGGAAACACCATATATTTT,CASSVAPQILSGNTIYF
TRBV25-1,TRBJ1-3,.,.,TGTGCCAGCAGTGAAAGGCTCAGGGGTAGCTCTGGAAACACCATATATTTT,CASSERLRGSSGNTIYF
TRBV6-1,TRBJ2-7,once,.,TGTGCCAGCAGGCCCAGGGGCAGGCTGGACGTCGAGCAGTACTTC,CASRPRGRLDVEQYF
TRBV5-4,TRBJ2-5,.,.,TGTGCCAGCAGCCCGCAGGGGACCCTTGAGACCCAGTACTTC,CASSPQGTLETQYF
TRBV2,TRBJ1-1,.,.,TGTGCCAGCAGCCGGGACACGAGTGAAGCTTTCTTT,CASSRDTSEAFF
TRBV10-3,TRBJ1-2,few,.,TGTGCCATCAGTGATAGTACAGGGCTAAATGGCTACACCTTC,CAISDSTGLNGYTF
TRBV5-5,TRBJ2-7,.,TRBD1,TGTGCCAGCAGCCTACCGACAGGGAGCCACGAGCAGTACTTC,CASSLPTGSHEQYF
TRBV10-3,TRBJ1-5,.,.,TGTGCCATCAGTGAGTCCACAGCCCTATCGCCCCAGCATTTT,CAISESTALSPQHF
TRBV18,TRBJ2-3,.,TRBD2,TGTGCCAGCTCAGCACTAGCGGGAGGGCCATCAGATACGCAGTATTTT,CASSALAGGPSDTQYF
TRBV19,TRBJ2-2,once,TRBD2,TGTGCCAGTAGCATGTCGGGGGGGCCCGGGGAGCTGTTTTTT,CASSMSGGPGELFF
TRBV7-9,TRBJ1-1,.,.,TGTGCCAGCAGCCTACCCAGGGATAGGCCTGAAGCTTTCTTT,CASSLPRDRPEAFF
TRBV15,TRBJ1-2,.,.,TGTGCCACCAGCAGAGTTGCGGGAACGTTCTATGGCTACACCTTC,CATSRVAGTFYGYTF
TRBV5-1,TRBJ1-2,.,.,TGCGCCAGCAGCTTGGACAGCAACTATGGCTACACCTTC,CASSLDSNYGYTF
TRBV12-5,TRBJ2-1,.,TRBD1,TGTGCTAGTGGTTTTGGGCAGGGGGACAATGAGCAGTTCTTC,CASGFGQGDNEQFF
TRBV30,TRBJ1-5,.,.,TGTGCCTGGAGTGTCGGGGGTGATCAGCCCCAGCATTTT,CAWSVGGDQPQHF
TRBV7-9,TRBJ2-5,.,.,TGTGCCAGCAGCCCGACGGGGAGCCAGTACTTC,CASSPTGSQYF
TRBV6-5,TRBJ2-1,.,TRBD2,TGTGCCAGCAGTGCTAGCGGGGGTAATGAGCAGTTCTTC,CASSASGGNEQFF
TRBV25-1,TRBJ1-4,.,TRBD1,TGTGCCAGCAGTGTGACAGGGCCTCTTGAAAAACTGTTTTTT,CASSVTGPLEKLFF
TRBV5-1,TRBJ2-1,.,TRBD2,TGCGCCAGCAGCGACGAACTAGCGGGGGTCTACAATGAGCAGTTCTTC,CASSDELAGVYNEQFF
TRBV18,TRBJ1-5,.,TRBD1,TGTGCCAGCTCACCTCCAGGGGGAGGAGGACAGCCCCAGCATTTT,CASSPPGGGGQPQHF
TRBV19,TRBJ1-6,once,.,TGTGCCAGTAGGTCTGCGGAATATAATTCACCCCTCCACTTT,CASRSAEYNSPLHF
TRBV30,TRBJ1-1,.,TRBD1,TGTGCCTGGACAAGACAGGGAAGACACGCTGAAGCTTTCTTT,CAWTRQGRHAEAFF
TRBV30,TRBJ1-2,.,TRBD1,TGTGCCTGGAGTCTCGGACAGGGGACTGGCTACACCTTC,CAWSLGQGTGYTF
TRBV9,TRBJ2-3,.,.,TGTGCCAGCAGCGTAGGAGGAGGGGGCGGCACAGATACGCAGTATTTT,CASSVGGGGGTDTQYF
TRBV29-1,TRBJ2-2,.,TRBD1,TGCAGCGTCCGGGGACAGGGCTTGAACACCGGGGAGCTGTTTTTT,CSVRGQGLNTGELFF
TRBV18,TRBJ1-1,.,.,TGTGCCAGCTCACCCCGGGGTCTCATGGGGGGAGCTTTCTTT,CASSPRGLMGGAFF
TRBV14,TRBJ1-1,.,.,TGTGCCAGCAGCCGCGGGGTGGCAGCTTTCTTT,CASSRGVAAFF
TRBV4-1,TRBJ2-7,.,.,TGCGCCAGCAGCCAAGATCGGGGGACGGCTATTTACGAGCAGTACTTC,CASSQDRGTAIYEQYF
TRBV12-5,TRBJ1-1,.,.,TGTGCTAGTGTATTGGTAGAGTACACTGAAGCTTTCTTT,CASVLVEYTEAFF
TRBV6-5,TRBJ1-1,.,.,TGTGCCAGCAGTTCGACAGTCATTAACACTGAAGCTTTCTTT,CASSSTVINTEAFF
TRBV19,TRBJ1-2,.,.,TGTGCCAGTAGTCCGCCGGGAAGTTGGTATGGCTACACCTTC,CASSPPGSWYGYTF
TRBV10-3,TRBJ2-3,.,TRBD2,TGTGCCACCTGCCTTTCTAGCGGATACACAGATACGCAGTATTTT,CATCLSSGYTDTQYF